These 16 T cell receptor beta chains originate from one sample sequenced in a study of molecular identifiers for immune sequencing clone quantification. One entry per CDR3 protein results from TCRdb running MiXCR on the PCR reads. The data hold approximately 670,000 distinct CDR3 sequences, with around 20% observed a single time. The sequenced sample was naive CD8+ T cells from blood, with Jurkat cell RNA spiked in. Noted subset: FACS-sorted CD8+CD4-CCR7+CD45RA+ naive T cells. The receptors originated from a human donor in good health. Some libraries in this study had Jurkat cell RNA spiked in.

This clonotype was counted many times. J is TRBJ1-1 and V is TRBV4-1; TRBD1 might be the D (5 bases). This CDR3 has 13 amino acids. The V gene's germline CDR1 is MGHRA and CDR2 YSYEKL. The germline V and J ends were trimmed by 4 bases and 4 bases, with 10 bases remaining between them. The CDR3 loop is CASSPRGLTEAFF. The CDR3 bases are TGCGCCAGCAGCCCAAGGGGTCTCACTGAAGCTTTCTTT.

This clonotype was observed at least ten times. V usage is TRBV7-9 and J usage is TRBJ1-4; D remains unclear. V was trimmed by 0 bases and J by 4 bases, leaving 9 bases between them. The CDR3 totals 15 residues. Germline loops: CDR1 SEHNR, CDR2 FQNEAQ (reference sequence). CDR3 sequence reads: CASSLADGGNEKLFF. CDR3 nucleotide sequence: TGTGCCAGCAGCTTAGCGGACGGCGGTAATGAAAAACTGTTTTTT.

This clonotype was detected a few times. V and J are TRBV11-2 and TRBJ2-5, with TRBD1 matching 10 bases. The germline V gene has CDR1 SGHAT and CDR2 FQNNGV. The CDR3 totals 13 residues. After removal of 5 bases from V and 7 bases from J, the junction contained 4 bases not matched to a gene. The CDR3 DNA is TGTGCCAGCAGCAGCGGGGACAGGGGGACCCAGTACTTC. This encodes CASSSGDRGTQYF.

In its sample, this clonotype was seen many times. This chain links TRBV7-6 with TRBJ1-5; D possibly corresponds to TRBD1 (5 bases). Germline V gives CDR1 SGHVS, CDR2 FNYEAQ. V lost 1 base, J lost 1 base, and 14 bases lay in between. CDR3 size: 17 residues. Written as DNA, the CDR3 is TGTGCCAGCAGCTTAGGGGGCCCGGGGGACAGCAATCAGCCCCAGCATTTT. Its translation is CASSLGGPGDSNQPQHF.

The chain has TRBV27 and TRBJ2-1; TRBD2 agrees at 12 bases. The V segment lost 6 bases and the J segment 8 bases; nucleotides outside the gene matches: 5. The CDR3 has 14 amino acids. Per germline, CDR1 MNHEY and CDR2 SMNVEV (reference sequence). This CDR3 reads CASREGLAGDEQFF. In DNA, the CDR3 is TGTGCCAGCAGGGAGGGACTAGCGGGCGATGAGCAGTTCTTC.

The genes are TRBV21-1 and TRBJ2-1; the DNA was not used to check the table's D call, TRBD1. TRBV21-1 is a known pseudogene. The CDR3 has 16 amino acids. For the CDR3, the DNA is TGTGCCAGCAGCGAACCCGGGCCCCTCTCCTACAATGAGCAGTTCTTC. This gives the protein CASSEPGPLSYNEQFF.

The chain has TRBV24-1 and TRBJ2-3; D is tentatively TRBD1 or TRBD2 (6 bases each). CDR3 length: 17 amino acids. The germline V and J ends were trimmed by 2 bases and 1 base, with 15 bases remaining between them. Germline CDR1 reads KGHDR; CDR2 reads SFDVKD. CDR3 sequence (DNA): TGTGCCACCAGTGATTCTGTGGGGGGCACACGCACAGATACGCAGTATTTT. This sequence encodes CATSDSVGGTRTDTQYF.

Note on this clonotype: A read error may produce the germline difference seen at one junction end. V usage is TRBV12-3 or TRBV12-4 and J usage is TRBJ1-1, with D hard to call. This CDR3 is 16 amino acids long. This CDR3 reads CASSLRLFGPNTEVFF. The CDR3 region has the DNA TGTGCCAGCAGCTTGAGATTGTTCGGGCCGAACACTGAAGTTTTCTTT.

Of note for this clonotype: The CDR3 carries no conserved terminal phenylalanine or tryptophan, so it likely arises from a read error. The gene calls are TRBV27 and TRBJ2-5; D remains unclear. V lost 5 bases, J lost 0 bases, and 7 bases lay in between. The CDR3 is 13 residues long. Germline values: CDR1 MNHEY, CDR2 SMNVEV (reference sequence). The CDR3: CASSRQYQETQYL. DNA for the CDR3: TGTGCCAGCAGTCGGCAGTACCAAGAGACCCAGTACCTC.

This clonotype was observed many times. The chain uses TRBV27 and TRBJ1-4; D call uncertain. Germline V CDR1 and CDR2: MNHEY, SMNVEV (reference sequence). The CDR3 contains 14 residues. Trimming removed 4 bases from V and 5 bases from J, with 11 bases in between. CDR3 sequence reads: CASSWSGENEKLFF. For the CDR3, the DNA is TGTGCCAGCAGTTGGTCTGGGGAAAATGAAAAACTGTTTTTT.

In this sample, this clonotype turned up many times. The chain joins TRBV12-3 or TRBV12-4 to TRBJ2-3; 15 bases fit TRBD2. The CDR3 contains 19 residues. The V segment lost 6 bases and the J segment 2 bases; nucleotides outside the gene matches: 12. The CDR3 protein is CASSPAPGLAGGLTDTQYF. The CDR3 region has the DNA TGTGCCAGCAGCCCTGCCCCGGGACTAGCGGGGGGTCTCACAGATACGCAGTATTTT.

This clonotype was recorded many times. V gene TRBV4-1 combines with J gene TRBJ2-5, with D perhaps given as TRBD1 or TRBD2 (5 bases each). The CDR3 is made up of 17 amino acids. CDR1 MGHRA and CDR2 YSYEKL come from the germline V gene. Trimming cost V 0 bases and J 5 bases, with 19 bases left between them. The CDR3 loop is CASSQDGRRGSWETQYF. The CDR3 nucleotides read TGCGCCAGCAGCCAAGATGGCCGCCGGGGCTCGTGGGAGACCCAGTACTTC.

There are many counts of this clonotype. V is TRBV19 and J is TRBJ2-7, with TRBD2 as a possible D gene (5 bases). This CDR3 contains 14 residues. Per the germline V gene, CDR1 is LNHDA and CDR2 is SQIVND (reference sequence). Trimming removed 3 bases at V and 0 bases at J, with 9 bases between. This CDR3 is CASSIFGDSYEQYF. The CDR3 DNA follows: TGTGCCAGTAGTATCTTCGGGGACTCCTACGAGCAGTACTTC. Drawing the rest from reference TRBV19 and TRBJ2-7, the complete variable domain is DGGITQSPKYLFRKEGQNVTLSCEQNLNHDAMYWYRQDPGQGLRLIYYSQIVNDFQKGDIAEGYSVSREKKESFPLTVTSAQKNPTAFYLCASSIFGDSYEQYFGPGTRLTVT.

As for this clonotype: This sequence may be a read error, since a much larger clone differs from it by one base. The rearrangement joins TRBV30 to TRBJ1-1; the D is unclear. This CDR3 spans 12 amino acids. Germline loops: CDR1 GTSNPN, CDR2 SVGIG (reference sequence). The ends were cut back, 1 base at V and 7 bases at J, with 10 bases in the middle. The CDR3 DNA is TGTGCCTGGAGTGCTGCGGGGATTGAAGCTTTCTTT. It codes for CAWSAAGIEAFF.

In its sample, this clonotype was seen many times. The DNA for the CDR3 is TGCGCCAGCAGTGCGGGGCTCGGAATTGTCAAAAACATTCAGTACTTC. As protein: CASSAGLGIVKNIQYF. V and J are TRBV10-2 and TRBJ2-4; D tentatively fits TRBD1 or TRBD2 (5 bases each). With 4 bases removed from V and 3 bases from J, the gap between germline ends came to 16 bases. The germline V gene encodes CDR1 WSHSY and CDR2 SAAADI. The CDR3 totals 16 residues.

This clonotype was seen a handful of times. The CDR3 DNA is TGTGCCAGCAGTTCGGGGAGCCGAAATGAGCAGTTCTTC. It codes for CASSSGSRNEQFF. The chain links TRBV28 to TRBJ2-1; perhaps TRBD2 as D (5 bases). Germline assignment: CDR1 MDHEN and CDR2 SYDVKM. This CDR3 is built from 13 residues. Trimming left V 4 bases short and J 7 bases short, with 11 bases between.